The entry that follows covers one T cell receptor beta chain sequence. Its antigen is not known. This table comes from immunoSEQ multiplex PCR, and its TCRdb copy is limited to in-frame clones, with some not included. The sample lists some 43,000 clones, roughly four fifths occurring once. Germline lookup yields CDR1 LGHNA and CDR2 YNFKEQ. V was cut by 1 base and J by 1 base, with 17 bases left in between. This CDR3 has 17 residues. These data are taken from a study of CD4 T cells in relation to SARS-CoV-2 and coronaviruses. Study context: After 10 days of antigen culture, PBMC TCR beta CDR3s were sequenced.

The sequence came from an adult with COVID-19. J is TRBJ2-7 and V is TRBV4-2, with D possibly TRBD1 on 5 matching bases. Sequencing used naive CD4+ T cells from PBMCs, cultured in vitro. Documented subset: naive CD4+ T cells isolated by negative enrichment. CDR3 sequence: CASSQGFRGYGSYEQYF. Here the CDR3 DNA reads TGTGCCAGCAGCCAAGGGTTTAGGGGATATGGGTCCTACGAGCAGTACTTC.